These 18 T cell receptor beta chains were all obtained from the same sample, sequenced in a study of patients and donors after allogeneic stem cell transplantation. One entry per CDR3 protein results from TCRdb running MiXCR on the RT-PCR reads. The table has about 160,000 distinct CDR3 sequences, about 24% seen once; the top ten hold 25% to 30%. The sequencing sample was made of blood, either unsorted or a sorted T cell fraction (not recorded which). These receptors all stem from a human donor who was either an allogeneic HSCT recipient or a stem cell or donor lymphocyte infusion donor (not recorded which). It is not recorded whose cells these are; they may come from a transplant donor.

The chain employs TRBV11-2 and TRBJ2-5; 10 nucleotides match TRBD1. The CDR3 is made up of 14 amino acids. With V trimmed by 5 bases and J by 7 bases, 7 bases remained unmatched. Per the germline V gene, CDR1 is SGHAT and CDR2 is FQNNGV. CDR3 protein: CASSRGQGELTQYF. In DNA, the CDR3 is TGTGCCAGCAGCCGCGGACAGGGGGAGTTGACCCAGTACTTC.

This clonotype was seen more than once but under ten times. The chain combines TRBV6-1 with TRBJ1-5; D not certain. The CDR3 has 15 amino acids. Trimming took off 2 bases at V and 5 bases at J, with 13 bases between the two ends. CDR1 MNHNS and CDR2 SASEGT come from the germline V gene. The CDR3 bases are TGTGCCAGCAGTGAATATGGTCCGGAGGATCAGCCCCAGCATTTT. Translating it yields CASSEYGPEDQPQHF.

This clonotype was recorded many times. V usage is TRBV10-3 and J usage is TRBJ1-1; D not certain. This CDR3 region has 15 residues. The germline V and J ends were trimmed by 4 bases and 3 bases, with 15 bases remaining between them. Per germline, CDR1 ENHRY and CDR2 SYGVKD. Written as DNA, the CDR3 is TGTGCCATCAGTGGTCCGGAGGATGTTGACACTGAAGCTTTCTTT. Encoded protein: CAISGPEDVDTEAFF.

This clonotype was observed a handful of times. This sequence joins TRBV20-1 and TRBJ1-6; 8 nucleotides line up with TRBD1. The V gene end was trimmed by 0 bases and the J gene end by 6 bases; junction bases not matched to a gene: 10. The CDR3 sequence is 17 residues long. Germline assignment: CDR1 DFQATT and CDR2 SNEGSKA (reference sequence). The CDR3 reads CSAREGRTGGLNSPLHF. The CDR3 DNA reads TGCAGTGCTAGAGAGGGGCGAACAGGGGGACTTAATTCACCCCTCCACTTT.

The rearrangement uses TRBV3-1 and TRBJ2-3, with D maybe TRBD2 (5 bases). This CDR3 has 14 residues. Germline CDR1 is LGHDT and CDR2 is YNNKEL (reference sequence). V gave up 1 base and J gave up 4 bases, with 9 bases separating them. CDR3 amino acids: CASSQALAPDTQYF. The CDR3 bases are TGTGCCAGCAGCCAAGCGCTAGCCCCAGATACGCAGTATTTT.

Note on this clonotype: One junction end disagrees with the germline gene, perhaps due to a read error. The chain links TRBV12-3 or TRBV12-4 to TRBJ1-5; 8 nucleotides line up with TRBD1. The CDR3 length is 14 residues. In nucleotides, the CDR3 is TGTGCCAGCAGCCGACAGGGGAGCAAACAGCCCCAGCATTTT. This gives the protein CASSRQGSKQPQHF.

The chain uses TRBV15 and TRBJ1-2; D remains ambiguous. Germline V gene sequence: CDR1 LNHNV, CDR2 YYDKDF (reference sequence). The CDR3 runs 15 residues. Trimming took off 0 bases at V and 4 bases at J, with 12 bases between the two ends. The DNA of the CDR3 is TGTGCCACCAGCAGAGATTTAGGGCAGTCCTATGGCTACACCTTC. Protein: CATSRDLGQSYGYTF.

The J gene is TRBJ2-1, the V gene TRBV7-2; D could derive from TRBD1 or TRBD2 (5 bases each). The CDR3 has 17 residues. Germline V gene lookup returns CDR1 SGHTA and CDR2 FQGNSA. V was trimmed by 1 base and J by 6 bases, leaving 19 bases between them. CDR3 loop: CASSLVPGTSTSNEQFF. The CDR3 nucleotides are TGTGCCAGCAGCTTAGTCCCCGGGACCAGTACTAGCAATGAGCAGTTCTTC. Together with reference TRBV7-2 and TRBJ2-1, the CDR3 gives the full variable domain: GAGVSQSPSNKVTEKGKDVELRCDPISGHTALYWYRQSLGQGLEFLIYFQGNSAPDKSGLPSDRFSAERTGGSVSTLTIQRTQQEDSAVYLCASSLVPGTSTSNEQFFGPGTRLTVL.

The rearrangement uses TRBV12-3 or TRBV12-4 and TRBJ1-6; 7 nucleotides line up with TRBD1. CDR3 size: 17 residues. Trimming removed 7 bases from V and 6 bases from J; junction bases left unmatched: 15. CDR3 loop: CASTSDRAFSANSPLHF. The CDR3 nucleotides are TGTGCCAGCACCAGCGACAGGGCATTCAGCGCTAATTCACCCCTCCACTTT.

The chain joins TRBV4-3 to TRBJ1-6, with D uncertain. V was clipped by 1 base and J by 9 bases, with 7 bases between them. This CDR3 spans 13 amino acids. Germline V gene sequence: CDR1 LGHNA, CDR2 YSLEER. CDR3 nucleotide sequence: TGCGCCAGCAGCCAAGGCCCTCGTTCACCCCTCCACTTT. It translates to CASSQGPRSPLHF.

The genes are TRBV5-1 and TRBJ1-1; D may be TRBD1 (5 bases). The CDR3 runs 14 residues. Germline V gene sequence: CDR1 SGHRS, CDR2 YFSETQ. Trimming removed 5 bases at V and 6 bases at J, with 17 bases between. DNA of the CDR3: TGCGCCAGCAGGGTGGGACTCTCGGAGGCTGAAGCTTTCTTT. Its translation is CASRVGLSEAEAFF.

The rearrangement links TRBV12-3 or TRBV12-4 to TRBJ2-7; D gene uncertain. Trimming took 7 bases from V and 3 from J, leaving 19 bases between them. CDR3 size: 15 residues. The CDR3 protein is CASTLRGFTIYEQYF. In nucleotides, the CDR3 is TGTGCCAGCACCCTTCGTGGGTTCACTATCTACGAGCAGTACTTC.

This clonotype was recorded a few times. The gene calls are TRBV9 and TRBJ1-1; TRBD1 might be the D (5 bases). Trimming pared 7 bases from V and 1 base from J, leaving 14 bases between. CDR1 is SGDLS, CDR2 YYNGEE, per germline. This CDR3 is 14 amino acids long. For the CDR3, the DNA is TGTGCCAGCGGGAGAGGGACGGAGAACACTGAAGCTTTCTTT. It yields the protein CASGRGTENTEAFF. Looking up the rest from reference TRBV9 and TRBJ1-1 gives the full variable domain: DSGVTQTPKHLITATGQRVTLRCSPRSGDLSVYWYQQSLDQGLQFLIQYYNGEERAKGNILERFSAQQFPDLHSELNLSSLELGDSALYFCASGRGTENTEAFFGQGTRLTVV.

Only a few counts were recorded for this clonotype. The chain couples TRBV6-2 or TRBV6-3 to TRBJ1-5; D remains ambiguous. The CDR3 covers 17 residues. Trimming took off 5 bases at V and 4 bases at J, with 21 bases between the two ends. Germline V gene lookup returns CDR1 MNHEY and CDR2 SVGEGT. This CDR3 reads CASSDGREYSGNQPQHF. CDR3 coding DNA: TGTGCCAGCAGTGACGGAAGGGAATATAGCGGGAATCAGCCCCAGCATTTT.

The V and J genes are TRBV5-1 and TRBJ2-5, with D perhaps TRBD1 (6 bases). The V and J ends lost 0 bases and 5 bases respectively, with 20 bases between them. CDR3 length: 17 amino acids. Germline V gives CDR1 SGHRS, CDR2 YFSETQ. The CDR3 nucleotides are TGCGCCAGCAGCTTGGAGGGTTTGTTGGGGGCTCAGGAGACCCAGTACTTC. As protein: CASSLEGLLGAQETQYF.

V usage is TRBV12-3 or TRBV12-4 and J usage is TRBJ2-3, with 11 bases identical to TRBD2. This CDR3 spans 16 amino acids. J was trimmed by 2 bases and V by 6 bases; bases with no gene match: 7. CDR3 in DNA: TGTGCCAGCAGAAACAAGACTAGCGGGGTCACAGATACGCAGTATTTT. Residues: CASRNKTSGVTDTQYF.

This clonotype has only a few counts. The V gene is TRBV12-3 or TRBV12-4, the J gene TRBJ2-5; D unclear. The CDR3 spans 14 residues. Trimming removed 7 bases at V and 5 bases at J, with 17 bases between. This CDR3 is CASTGEPPMETQYF. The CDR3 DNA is TGTGCCAGCACGGGCGAACCTCCCATGGAGACCCAGTACTTC.

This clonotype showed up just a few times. The CDR3 DNA sequence: TGCAGTGCTGAAGACGGGAGTACCTACGAGCAGTACTTC. This sequence encodes CSAEDGSTYEQYF. V and J are TRBV20-1 and TRBJ2-7; a possible D gene is TRBD2 (6 bases). CDR3 length equals 13 residues. Per the germline V gene, CDR1 is DFQATT and CDR2 is SNEGSKA (reference sequence). V lost 5 bases and J lost 2, with 13 bases in between.